This entry lists 15 T cell receptor beta chains sequenced from one sample in a study of blood T cell repertoires in COVID-19. Only in-frame clones appear in the TCRdb table, and some are missing; sequencing was by immunoSEQ multiplex PCR. The sample contains 200,000 to 300,000 clones, about 87% of which appear only once. Sequencing used PBMCs or T cells enriched from blood (not recorded which). The origin of the receptors is a woman aged 40-49 years with acute COVID-19.

Here the CDR3 DNA reads TGTGCCAGCAGTCAAACGCAGGGGGCGGGGTCACCCCTCCACTTT. It is translated as CASSQTQGAGSPLHF. V is TRBV28 and J is TRBJ1-6; 8 bases map to TRBD1. V dropped 5 bases and J dropped 10; count of bases not matched to a gene: 10. Germline CDR1 MDHEN, CDR2 SYDVKM. The CDR3 loop spans 15 amino acids.

This clone was detected once. The rearrangement links TRBV29-1 to TRBJ2-7; a weak D match, TRBD2 (5 bases). Germline V gives CDR1 SQVTM, CDR2 ANQGSEA. V was clipped by 5 bases and J by 7 bases, with 12 bases between them. CDR3 length equals 11 residues. The CDR3 reads CSVLRGDEQYV. CDR3 DNA: TGCAGCGTTCTCCGGGGAGATGAGCAGTACGTC.

This chain uses TRBV3-1 (or the pseudogene TRBV3-2) with TRBJ1-3; D perhaps matches TRBD1 (5 bases). Trimming stripped 1 base from V and 2 bases from J, with 12 bases between. The germline V gene encodes CDR1 LGHDT and CDR2 YNNKEL (reference sequence). The CDR3 runs 16 residues. This CDR3 reads CASSQVSGGPGNTIYF. The CDR3 DNA reads TGTGCCAGCAGCCAAGTATCGGGGGGACCTGGAAACACCATATATTTT.

In regard to this clone: This CDR3 is also generated by other DNA sequences in the sample. The chain couples TRBV7-9 to TRBJ2-7, with 7 bases lining up with TRBD2. The germline CDR1 and CDR2 sequences are SEHNR and FQNEAQ (reference sequence). V was clipped by 3 bases and J by 4 bases; unmatched bases: 3. This CDR3 spans 13 amino acids. The CDR3 spells CASSLAGGYEQYF. In DNA, the CDR3 is TGTGCCAGCAGCTTGGCCGGGGGGTACGAGCAGTACTTC.

This rearrangement joins TRBV7-2 to TRBJ1-2; a weak D match, TRBD1 (6 bases). Looked up from germline, CDR1 is SGHTA and CDR2 is FQGNSA. Trimming pared 4 bases from V and 6 bases from J, leaving 18 bases between. The length of the CDR3 is 15 residues. The CDR3 nucleotides read TGTGCCAGCAGCTCGGGACAACCCTATCGGCATGGCTACACCTTC. This encodes CASSSGQPYRHGYTF.

The chain combines TRBV27 with TRBJ1-2; D unresolved. V lost 2 bases and J 4 bases, leaving 11 bases between the germline ends. Germline V lookup: CDR1 MNHEY, CDR2 SMNVEV (reference sequence). This CDR3 has 14 amino acids. The CDR3 nucleotides are TGTGCCAGCAGTTTACAAGGGAGTGGCTATGGCTACACCTTC. Protein: CASSLQGSGYGYTF.

This clone has only one observation. This CDR3 reads CASSGAGQLSGNTIYF. In DNA, the CDR3 is TGTGCCAGCAGCGGTGCGGGACAGCTCTCTGGAAACACCATATATTTT. The chain uses TRBV5-5 and TRBJ1-3; 7 bases align to TRBD1. The CDR3 has 16 amino acids. With V trimmed by 4 bases and J by 0 bases, 7 bases remained unmatched. Looked up from germline, CDR1 is SGHKS and CDR2 is YYEKEE (reference sequence).

The CDR3 here is CASSVGLAAYNEQFF. The CDR3 DNA reads TGTGCCAGCAGCGTAGGGCTAGCGGCCTACAATGAGCAGTTCTTC. V usage is TRBV9 and J usage is TRBJ2-1; 7 nucleotides agree with TRBD2. Per the germline V gene, CDR1 is SGDLS and CDR2 is YYNGEE. CDR3 length: 15 residues. V lost 0 bases and J lost 2; bases outside the gene matches: 2.

J is TRBJ1-1 and V is TRBV3-1 (or the pseudogene TRBV3-2); 8 positions agree with TRBD1. The CDR3 contains 14 residues. V was clipped by 0 bases and J by 10 bases; unmatched bases: 7. Germline V gene lookup returns CDR1 LGHDT and CDR2 YNNKEL (reference sequence). Here the CDR3 reads CASSQDPDRVGAFF. The CDR3, as DNA: TGTGCCAGCAGCCAAGACCCGGACAGGGTGGGAGCTTTCTTT.

This chain uses TRBV5-1 with TRBJ2-5, with 8 bases lining up with TRBD1. The CDR3 extends over 14 amino acids. The J segment lost 5 bases and the V segment lost 1 base, leaving 4 bases of the junction unmatched. Germline CDR1 reads SGHRS; CDR2 reads YFSETQ. The CDR3 bases are TGCGCCAGCAGCTTGCAGGGGGCGAGGGAGACCCAGTACTTC. This sequence encodes CASSLQGARETQYF.

The CDR3 reads CARLNRGSDKRELFF. The CDR3 coding sequence is TGTGCCAGATTGAACCGCGGGAGTGACAAGAGGGAGCTGTTTTTT. This chain uses TRBV11-2 with TRBJ2-2, with 7 positions matching TRBD2. This CDR3 has 15 residues. Germline loops: CDR1 SGHAT, CDR2 FQNNGV. J gave up 9 bases and V 9 bases, and 16 bases lay outside the gene matches.

This clone was observed a single time. The V call is TRBV29-1, the J call TRBJ2-1; 9 bases line up with TRBD1. Germline V gene data show CDR1 as SQVTM and CDR2 as ANQGSEA. J lost 0 bases, V lost 6 bases, and 3 bases had no gene match. CDR3 size: 14 residues. The chain's CDR3 is CSVTTGGSYNEQFF. The CDR3 region has the DNA TGCAGCGTCACGACAGGGGGCTCCTACAATGAGCAGTTCTTC.

The chain combines TRBV5-4 with TRBJ2-3; 8 bases fit TRBD2. Trimming removed 0 bases from V and 3 bases from J; junction bases left unmatched: 3. This CDR3 is 15 amino acids long. CDR1 and CDR2 from the germline V gene are SGHNT and YYREEE (reference sequence). CDR3 sequence reads: CASSLGSSGTDTQYF. Written as DNA, the CDR3 is TGTGCCAGCAGCTTGGGGTCTAGCGGGACAGATACGCAGTATTTT.

This chain uses TRBV9 with TRBJ2-3; TRBD2 is a possible D gene (6 bases). Trimming shortened V by 1 base and J by 8 bases, and 23 bases separated the two germline ends. The CDR3 contains 17 residues. Germline V gene lookup returns CDR1 SGDLS and CDR2 YYNGEE. The CDR3 reads CASSVNPVGSHGATQYF. The CDR3 region has the DNA TGTGCCAGCAGCGTAAATCCTGTCGGGAGTCACGGGGCTACGCAGTATTTT.

The CDR3 DNA is TGCGCCAGCAGCTTGGACAGGCCAAACACTGAAGCTTTCTTT. Amino acids: CASSLDRPNTEAFF. The chain is built from TRBV5-1 and TRBJ1-1, with a possible D match to TRBD1 (5 bases). CDR3 size: 14 residues. Germline V lookup: CDR1 SGHRS, CDR2 YFSETQ. V lost 0 bases and J lost 2, with 8 bases in between.